The 21 T cell receptor beta chains given below trace back to one sample, sequenced in a study of tumor-infiltrating lymphocytes in primary liver carcinoma. Germline DNA was extracted alongside blood RNA, which was obtained from unsorted whole blood. A constant-region primer primed TCR beta cDNA synthesis from roughly 520 ng of total RNA. It was through three nested multiplex PCR rounds of slightly modified ARM-PCR that TCR beta libraries arose. A C-beta reverse primer was combined with TRBV1-TRBV30 forward primers in the first two PCR rounds, and each round had approximately 9 cycles. TCRdb used MiXCR to reprocess the multiplex PCR reads, holding one entry per CDR3 protein. Here the sample spans approximately 320,000 distinct CDR3 sequences, approximately 54% being singletons. The sequencing sample was made of peripheral blood. These receptors all stem from a young woman with primary liver carcinoma and hepatitis B virus infection.

This clonotype was seen at least ten times. The chain uses TRBV29-1 and TRBJ2-7; a weak D match, TRBD2 (5 bases). From germline, CDR1 is SQVTM and CDR2 ANQGSEA. V lost 2 bases to trimming and J lost 4 bases, with 21 bases between them. The CDR3 covers 16 residues. The CDR3 DNA sequence: TGCAGCGTTGAACAAGACAAGCTTGGAGGTCTTTACGAGCAGTACTTC. Its translation: CSVEQDKLGGLYEQYF.

In this sample, this clonotype turned up many times. J is TRBJ2-5 and V is TRBV11-2; 7 nucleotides align to TRBD2. The CDR3 has 14 residues. Germline values: CDR1 SGHAT, CDR2 FQNNGV. The J segment lost 5 bases and the V segment lost 7 bases, leaving 10 bases of the junction unmatched. CDR3 region: CASNWGGVEETQYF. CDR3 nucleotide sequence: TGTGCCAGCAACTGGGGAGGGGTTGAGGAGACCCAGTACTTC.

About this clonotype: The junction shows a germline mismatch at one end, possibly a read error. The chain has TRBV12-3 or TRBV12-4 and TRBJ2-1; the D is unclear. The CDR3 consists of 13 residues. The CDR3 here is CASSQASFNEQFF. CDR3 nucleotides: TGCGCCAGCAGCCAAGCTAGTTTCAATGAGCAGTTCTTC.

As to this clonotype: A junction boundary mismatches the germline segment, possibly from a read error. V usage is TRBV11-2 and J usage is TRBJ2-3, with D possibly being TRBD1 (6 bases). This CDR3 is built from 17 residues. Germline CDR1 is SGHAT and CDR2 is FQNNGV. CDR3 sequence reads: CDSDTHRKNRVTDTQYF. The DNA of the CDR3 is TGTGACAGCGACACACACCGGAAGAACAGGGTCACAGATACGCAGTATTTT.

This clonotype occurred many times. CDR3 nucleotides: TGTGCCAGCAGCCAAGGTGAAAGCAATCAGCCCCAGCATTTT. Protein: CASSQGESNQPQHF. This chain links TRBV4-2 with TRBJ1-5; D unresolved. Trimming took 1 base from V and 1 from J, leaving 5 bases between them. Germline CDR1 is LGHNA and CDR2 is YNFKEQ. The CDR3 extends over 14 amino acids.

This clonotype has just one count. The rearrangement uses TRBV10-3 and TRBJ1-6, with 7 nucleotides matching TRBD1. Germline values: CDR1 ENHRY, CDR2 SYGVKD. CDR3 length equals 13 residues. The V segment lost 8 bases and the J segment 10 bases; nucleotides outside the gene matches: 8. The chain's CDR3 is CAIALEGASPLHF. The CDR3 DNA reads TGTGCCATCGCTCTGGAGGGGGCCTCACCCCTCCACTTT.

Points on this clonotype: A read error is possible here, since a much larger clone lies one base away. This chain connects TRBV11-2 to TRBJ2-7; weak D call: TRBD2 (5 bases). Per germline, CDR1 SGHAT and CDR2 FQNNGV. This CDR3 is 16 amino acids long. CDR3 sequence: CASSIEGSSPFYEQYF. As DNA, the CDR3 is TGTGCCAGCAGCATAGAGGGCAGTTCACCCTTCTACGAGCAGTACTTC.

At least ten counts were recorded for this clonotype. This chain uses TRBV6-2 or TRBV6-3 with TRBJ1-2; D gene unclear. The CDR3 length is 13 residues. The V end was cut by 7 bases, the J end by 3 bases, with 12 bases between. The germline V gene encodes CDR1 MNHEY and CDR2 SVGEGT. The CDR3 nucleotides are TGTGCCAGCACGAGGCCAGTTCACTATGGCTACACCTTC. Its protein product is CASTRPVHYGYTF.

In regard to this clonotype: One end of the junction is discordant with germline, which a read error may explain. This sequence joins TRBV28 and TRBJ2-1; D remains ambiguous. This CDR3 region has 14 residues. CDR1 is MDHEN and CDR2 is SYDVKM in the germline V gene. The CDR3 DNA follows: TGTGCCAGCAGCTACCGAGTGGCCTACAATAAGCAGTTCTTC. It is translated as CASSYRVAYNKQFF.

This clonotype was seen repeatedly, ten times or more. The chain combines TRBV6-1 with TRBJ2-1; possibly TRBD2 for D (6 bases). The CDR3 has 15 amino acids. V was clipped by 2 bases and J by 3 bases, with 11 bases between them. Germline values: CDR1 MNHNS, CDR2 SASEGT. The DNA of the CDR3 is TGTGCCAGCAGTGAATCTGGCGGGGACTACAATGAGCAGTTCTTC. Translating gives CASSESGGDYNEQFF.

Comment on this clonotype: This may come from a read error, since a much larger clone is one base off. The rearrangement joins TRBV29-1 to TRBJ1-3; D is unclear. Trimming left V 4 bases short and J 3 bases short, with 10 bases between. The germline V gene encodes CDR1 SQVTM and CDR2 ANQGSEA. The CDR3 is made up of 13 amino acids. CDR3 residues: CSVVRDLGNTIYF. CDR3 nucleotide sequence: TGCAGCGTTGTTCGAGATCTTGGAAACACCATATATTTT.

Points on this clonotype: A read error may be the cause here, since a much bigger clone is one base away. This rearrangement joins TRBV29-1 to TRBJ1-5, with TRBD1 identical over 7 bases. Germline assignment: CDR1 SQVTM and CDR2 ANQGSEA. This CDR3 is 11 amino acids long. V trimming: 8 bases; J trimming: 11 bases; junction bases outside the gene matches: 9. The CDR3 nucleotides are TGCAGCTTGAGACAGGGTGGCGCCCAGCATTTT. It specifies CSLRQGGAQHF.

This clonotype was seen only once. The junction shows a germline mismatch at one end, possibly a read error. This rearrangement joins TRBV4-2 to TRBJ2-7; either TRBD1 or TRBD2 may fit D (5 bases each). Germline CDR1 LGHNA, CDR2 YNFKEQ. The CDR3 contains 15 residues. CDR3: CDSSQDKGSGYEQYF. The DNA of the CDR3 is TGTGACAGCAGCCAAGATAAGGGGAGCGGCTACGAGCAGTACTTC.

Regarding this clonotype: Just one base apart from a much larger clone, this may be a read error. The CDR3 sequence: CASSSLDGSGYKTGELFF. CDR3 nucleotide sequence: TGTGCCAGCAGTTCCCTGGACGGGAGTGGTTATAAGACCGGGGAGCTGTTTTTT. The V call is TRBV6-5, the J call TRBJ2-2; TRBD2 might be the D (6 bases). The CDR3 length is 18 residues. Between the trimmed V and J ends, which lost 4 bases and 5 bases, there was a span of 23 bases. Germline lookup yields CDR1 MNHEY and CDR2 SVGAGI.

The genes are TRBV12-3 or TRBV12-4 and TRBJ2-7, with 9 bases fitting TRBD1. The J segment lost 4 bases and the V segment lost 2 bases, leaving 9 bases of the junction unmatched. The length of the CDR3 is 16 residues. In nucleotides, the CDR3 is TGTGCCAGCAGTTTAATCCAGGGACAGGGTCAGTACGAGCAGTACTTC. It specifies CASSLIQGQGQYEQYF.

The J gene is TRBJ2-3, the V gene TRBV7-9; a weak D match, TRBD1 (6 bases). CDR1 is SEHNR, CDR2 FQNEAQ, per germline (reference sequence). This CDR3 comprises 14 residues. With 5 bases removed from V and 7 bases from J, the gap between germline ends came to 16 bases. The CDR3 here is CASSDGTWSNTQYF. CDR3 bases: TGTGCCAGCAGCGATGGGACATGGTCAAATACGCAGTATTTT.

A remark on this clonotype: One junction end disagrees with the germline gene, perhaps due to a read error. The chain combines TRBV4-3 with TRBJ2-6; the D gene could be TRBD1 or TRBD2 (5 bases each). This CDR3 is built from 17 residues. Germline V gene sequence: CDR1 LGHNA, CDR2 YSLEER. This chain's CDR3 is CARSQEAVGVGANVLTF. Here the CDR3 DNA reads TGCGCCAGGAGCCAAGAGGCGGTGGGGGTAGGGGCCAACGTCCTGACTTTC.

The chain carries TRBV4-3 and TRBJ2-1; TRBD1 agrees at 8 bases. Germline-derived CDR1 and CDR2 are LGHNA and YSLEER. The CDR3 length is 17 residues. V lost 0 bases to trimming and J lost 4 bases; unmatched junction nucleotides: 8. CDR3 coding DNA: TGCGCCAGCAGCCAAGAGTGGGGACAGGAGCTTTACAATGAGCAGTTCTTC. This gives the protein CASSQEWGQELYNEQFF.

The sample holds one count of this clonotype. An end of the junction does not agree with germline; a read error may underlie this. The chain recombines TRBV11-3 with TRBJ2-1; D is unresolved. From germline, CDR1 is SGHNT and CDR2 YENEEA. The CDR3 totals 14 residues. The DNA of the CDR3 is TGTGGCAGCAGCTTACCCGGGCCACACACTGAGCAGTTCTTC. The encoded protein is CGSSLPGPHTEQFF.

This chain joins TRBV5-6 and TRBJ2-7; 7 positions agree with TRBD1. This CDR3 spans 14 amino acids. V shed 1 base, J shed 5 bases, and the junction held 6 bases outside the gene matches. Germline loops: CDR1 SGHDT, CDR2 YYEEEE. The CDR3 DNA reads as TGTGCCAGCAGCTTGATGGGACAGTCTAACGAGCAGTACTTC. Protein: CASSLMGQSNEQYF.

The sample holds one count of this clonotype. This chain links TRBV5-6 with TRBJ2-7; D unresolved. CDR1 SGHDT and CDR2 YYEEEE come from the germline V gene. This CDR3 contains 12 residues. Trimming removed 4 bases from V and 5 bases from J, with 10 bases in between. CDR3 in amino acids: CASSTPQNEQYF. For the CDR3, the DNA is TGTGCCAGCAGCACACCCCAGAACGAGCAGTACTTC. Full variable domain (outside the CDR3, taken from reference TRBV5-6 and TRBJ2-7): DAGVTQSPTHLIKTRGQQVTLRCSPKSGHDTVSWYQQALGQGPQFIFQYYEEEERQRGNFPDRFSGHQFPNYSSELNVNALLLGDSALYLCASSTPQNEQYFGPGTRLTVT.